The TCR beta chain under discussion was sequenced for a study of shared clonotypes between healthy human individuals. The CDR3 is made up of 14 amino acids. Germline V gives CDR1 SGHAT, CDR2 FQNNGV. The germline V and J ends were trimmed by 1 base and 6 bases, with 13 bases remaining between them. Produced via immunoSEQ multiplex PCR; TCRdb's table is partial and in-frame only. This table has fewer than 1.4 million clones, 78% appearing once. This TCR was sampled from a man between 18 and 29 years old in good health. Some clones in this sample may be carry-over from other donors' samples. Source material: memory CD4+ T cells from PBMCs. The subset denotes: CD45RA-negative fraction. The chain has TRBV11-2 and TRBJ2-7; unclear D gene. This chain's CDR3 is CASSLGDVRVEQYF. The CDR3 DNA sequence: TGTGCCAGCAGCTTAGGCGACGTCCGGGTCGAGCAGTACTTC. Drawing the rest from reference TRBV11-2 and TRBJ2-7, the complete variable domain is EAGVAQSPRYKIIEKRQSVAFWCNPISGHATLYWYQQILGQGPKLLIQFQNNGVVDDSQLPKDRFSAERLKGVDSTLKIQPAKLEDSAVYLCASSLGDVRVEQYFGPGTRLTVT.